Presented here are 32 T cell receptor beta chains from one specimen sequenced in a study of T cells in Graves' hyperthyroidism and ophthalmopathy. Using RNA transcripts as the source, TCR beta CDR3 regions were amplified. First-round RT-PCR targeting the TCR CDR3 was performed with the HTBI primer set. TCRdb reprocessed the multiplex PCR reads via MiXCR and lists one record per CDR3 protein. The table has approximately 600,000 distinct CDR3 sequences, less than 25% seen once. The sample consisted of blood. The origin of the receptors is a man aged 30 to 39 with Graves' ophthalmopathy.

This clonotype has more than one count but fewer than ten. The chain links TRBV20-1 to TRBJ2-7; D might be TRBD1 or TRBD2, each matching 5 bases. CDR1 and CDR2 (germline): DFQATT, SNEGSKA (reference sequence). This CDR3 contains 13 residues. Deletions cut 5 bases from V and 1 base from J, with 12 bases between. The CDR3 loop is CSAFRDGSYEQYF. CDR3 nucleotides: TGCAGTGCTTTCCGGGACGGATCCTACGAGCAGTACTTC.

This chain joins TRBV27 and TRBJ2-5, with D possibly matching TRBD2 (7 bases). Looked up from germline, CDR1 is MNHEY and CDR2 is SMNVEV (reference sequence). This CDR3 is built from 15 residues. V was pared by 1 base and J by 3 bases, with 12 bases between. The DNA for the CDR3 is TGTGCCAGCAGTTTATGGGGAGGGGGAGAAGAGACCCAGTACTTC. It is translated as CASSLWGGGEETQYF.

The chain uses TRBV30 and TRBJ2-3; D is perhaps TRBD1 or TRBD2 (5 bases each). The CDR3 runs 14 residues. Per the germline V gene, CDR1 is GTSNPN and CDR2 is SVGIG (reference sequence). Trimming removed 3 bases at V and 9 bases at J, with 19 bases between. The CDR3 region is CAWRTGYFGTTQYF. For the CDR3, the DNA is TGTGCCTGGAGGACGGGGTACTTTGGGACCACGCAGTATTTT.

The rearrangement links TRBV12-3 or TRBV12-4 to TRBJ2-1, with no clear D. Trimming cost V 6 bases and J 7 bases, with 7 bases left between them. The CDR3 is 11 amino acids. The CDR3: CASSRRNEQFF. The CDR3 coding sequence is TGTGCCAGCAGCAGGAGAAATGAGCAGTTCTTC.

The chain combines TRBV5-4 with TRBJ2-3, with TRBD2 identical over 8 bases. Germline CDR1 is SGHNT and CDR2 is YYREEE (reference sequence). This CDR3 contains 17 residues. J gave up 3 bases and V 0 bases, and 9 bases lay outside the gene matches. The chain's CDR3 is CASSLGLSGIWTDTQYF. The DNA of the CDR3 is TGTGCCAGCAGCTTGGGACTTAGCGGGATATGGACAGATACGCAGTATTTT. The complete variable domain, with remaining parts taken from reference TRBV5-4 and TRBJ2-3, reads ETGVTQSPTHLIKTRGQQVTLRCSSQSGHNTVSWYQQALGQGPQFIFQYYREEENGRGNFPPRFSGLQFPNYSSELNVNALELDDSALYLCASSLGLSGIWTDTQYFGPGTRLTVL.

The V gene is TRBV6-1, the J gene TRBJ2-7, with 15 bases lining up with TRBD2. CDR1 and CDR2 from the germline V gene are MNHNS and SASEGT. The CDR3 consists of 16 residues. V was pared by 6 bases and J by 5 bases, with 8 bases of the junction left unmatched. The CDR3 bases are TGTGCCAGCAGCCCCGGACTAGCGGGAGGGCCGGACGAGCAGTACTTC. Protein sequence: CASSPGLAGGPDEQYF.

This clonotype turned up a few times. This chain joins TRBV3-1 and TRBJ2-5; D is perhaps TRBD2 (6 bases). V shed 8 bases and J shed 12 bases, with 16 bases lying between them. This CDR3 is built from 11 residues. Germline V gene lookup returns CDR1 LGHDT and CDR2 YNNKEL (reference sequence). The CDR3 is CASSLGTSEYF. As DNA, the CDR3 is TGTGCCAGCTCATTGGGGACTTCAGAGTACTTC.

Many counts were recorded for this clonotype. The chain has TRBV12-3 or TRBV12-4 and TRBJ2-2; 9 bases match TRBD2. The V segment lost 3 bases and the J segment 3 bases; nucleotides outside the gene matches: 8. There are 17 residues in the CDR3. Here the CDR3 reads CASSFIAGEAYTGELFF. The CDR3, as DNA: TGTGCCAGCAGTTTTATAGCGGGAGAGGCGTACACCGGGGAGCTGTTTTTT.

J is TRBJ2-7 and V is TRBV3-1; weak D call: TRBD2 (7 bases). V lost 4 bases and J 0 bases, leaving 25 bases between the germline ends. Germline V CDR1 and CDR2: LGHDT, YNNKEL (reference sequence). The CDR3 sequence is 19 residues long. The CDR3, as DNA: TGTGCCAGCAGCCCAGTGGGGGGCGGGAGAAGGCTGTCCTCCTACGAGCAGTACTTC. Encoded protein: CASSPVGGGRRLSSYEQYF.

This clonotype was seen ten or more times. The J gene is TRBJ2-7, the V gene TRBV2; possibly TRBD2 for D (5 bases). Germline V lookup: CDR1 SNHLY, CDR2 FYNNEI. The V end was cut by 3 bases, the J end by 3 bases, with 9 bases between. The CDR3 length is 13 residues. CDR3 nucleotide sequence: TGTGCCAGCAGTGACCTAGGGAGCTACGAGCAGTACTTC. Its translation: CASSDLGSYEQYF.

The chain is built from TRBV9 and TRBJ2-1; perhaps TRBD2 as D (5 bases). CDR1 is SGDLS and CDR2 is YYNGEE in the germline V gene. The CDR3 extends over 15 amino acids. V lost 6 bases and J 8 bases, leaving 21 bases between the germline ends. Written as DNA, the CDR3 is TGTGCCAGCACCCTTCTGATAGGTCCCGGGGATGAGCAGTTCTTC. This gives the protein CASTLLIGPGDEQFF. The variable domain in full, with the rest retrieved from reference TRBV9 and TRBJ2-1, is DSGVTQTPKHLITATGQRVTLRCSPRSGDLSVYWYQQSLDQGLQFLIQYYNGEERAKGNILERFSAQQFPDLHSELNLSSLELGDSALYFCASTLLIGPGDEQFFGPGTRLTVL.

The sample holds many counts of this clonotype. The chain recombines TRBV28 with TRBJ2-1, with TRBD1 matching 11 bases. CDR1 is MDHEN and CDR2 is SYDVKM in the germline V gene. The V gene end was trimmed by 4 bases and the J gene end by 5 bases; junction bases not matched to a gene: 13. The CDR3 consists of 18 residues. The DNA of the CDR3 is TGTGCCAGCAGTTCAGGGACAGGGGGTACACGCCGTGACAATGAGCAGTTCTTC. Encoded protein: CASSSGTGGTRRDNEQFF.

This chain joins TRBV28 and TRBJ1-1, with D unresolved. The CDR3 has 12 residues. The V end was cut by 7 bases, the J end by 8 bases, with 14 bases between. The V gene's germline CDR1 is MDHEN and CDR2 SYDVKM. CDR3 region: CASTHAGLEAFF. The CDR3, as DNA: TGTGCCAGCACCCACGCTGGCCTAGAAGCTTTCTTT. The full variable domain, its missing parts supplied by reference TRBV28 and TRBJ1-1, is DVKVTQSSRYLVKRTGEKVFLECVQDMDHENMFWYRQDPGLGLRLIYFSYDVKMKEKGDIPEGYSVSREKKERFSLILESASTNQTSMYLCASTHAGLEAFFGQGTRLTVV.

This clonotype was seen repeatedly, ten times or more. A junction boundary mismatches the germline segment, possibly from a read error. The J gene is TRBJ2-7, the V gene TRBV11-2; D gene unclear. The germline CDR1 and CDR2 sequences are SGHAT and FQNNGV. This CDR3 comprises 14 residues. CDR3 amino acids: CASSLGPGRYEQYF. The CDR3 DNA is TGTGCCAGCAGTTTAGGGCCAGGCCGCTACGAGCAGTACTTC.

The chain combines TRBV11-2 with TRBJ2-1, with 12 bases lining up with TRBD1. The V segment lost 8 bases and the J segment 7 bases; nucleotides outside the gene matches: 6. Germline assignment: CDR1 SGHAT and CDR2 FQNNGV. The CDR3 loop spans 14 amino acids. The CDR3 bases are TGTGCCAGCGGCCGGGACAGGGGGCTGAATGAGCAGTTCTTC. Its protein product is CASGRDRGLNEQFF.

This clonotype was seen more than once but under ten times. A much larger clone lies one base from this, so it may be a read error. This chain uses TRBV7-9 with TRBJ2-3; D is perhaps TRBD1 (6 bases). V dropped 6 bases and J dropped 0 bases, with 10 bases sitting between them. Germline lookup yields CDR1 SEHNR and CDR2 FQNEAQ (reference sequence). The CDR3 covers 14 residues. CDR3 in amino acids: CASSSDRSTDTQYF. The CDR3 nucleotides read TGTGCCAGCAGTTCGGACAGAAGCACAGATACGCAGTATTTT.

Only a few counts were recorded for this clonotype. J is TRBJ1-1 and V is TRBV20-1, with a weak D call TRBD1 (5 bases). V was clipped by 0 bases and J by 8 bases, with 13 bases between them. Germline assignment: CDR1 DFQATT and CDR2 SNEGSKA (reference sequence). The CDR3 is 13 amino acids. The CDR3 is CSARDSGKGEAFF. The CDR3 coding sequence is TGCAGTGCTAGAGATTCAGGGAAAGGCGAAGCTTTCTTT.

This clonotype has just a few counts. The chain employs TRBV28 and TRBJ1-2; 8 bases are shared with TRBD1. Losses at the gene ends were 3 bases for V and 7 bases for J; bases not matched to a gene: 7. The CDR3 runs to 14 residues. Germline assignment: CDR1 MDHEN and CDR2 SYDVKM. The CDR3 protein is CASSFSGDRGGYTF. DNA for the CDR3: TGTGCCAGCAGTTTTTCGGGAGACAGGGGTGGCTACACCTTC.

The table lists this clonotype with a few counts. This chain links TRBV28 with TRBJ1-6; no clear D. Trimming cost V 4 bases and J 6 bases, with 16 bases left between them. This CDR3 has 16 residues. From germline, CDR1 is MDHEN and CDR2 SYDVKM. CDR3 bases: TGTGCCAGCAGTTCGTTCAAGTCAAGTCCTAATTCACCCCTCCACTTT. It yields the protein CASSSFKSSPNSPLHF. The entire variable domain, with the rest obtained from reference TRBV28 and TRBJ1-6, is as follows: DVKVTQSSRYLVKRTGEKVFLECVQDMDHENMFWYRQDPGLGLRLIYFSYDVKMKEKGDIPEGYSVSREKKERFSLILESASTNQTSMYLCASSSFKSSPNSPLHFGNGTRLTVT.

This clonotype was picked up many times. V gene TRBV2 combines with J gene TRBJ2-3; D remains ambiguous. The CDR3 contains 12 residues. In germline, CDR1 is SNHLY, CDR2 FYNNEI. With 8 bases removed from V and 2 bases from J, the gap between germline ends came to 8 bases. CDR3 DNA sequence: TGTGCCAGCCGAGGAGACACAGATACGCAGTATTTT. Its translation: CASRGDTDTQYF. Variable domain in full (rest from reference TRBV2 and TRBJ2-3): EPEVTQTPSHQVTQMGQEVILRCVPISNHLYFYWYRQILGQKVEFLVSFYNNEISEKSEIFDDQFSVERPDGSNFTLKIRSTKLEDSAMYFCASRGDTDTQYFGPGTRLTVL.

This clonotype was seen at least ten times. The chain combines TRBV5-6 with TRBJ1-1; D gene ambiguous. Germline V gene data show CDR1 as SGHDT and CDR2 as YYEEEE. The CDR3 totals 12 residues. V was pared by 3 bases and J by 5 bases, with 8 bases between. The CDR3 here is CASSSSETEAFF. The CDR3 coding sequence is TGTGCCAGCAGCTCCAGTGAGACTGAAGCTTTCTTT.

This clonotype was detected many times. The chain recombines TRBV30 with TRBJ2-7, with 8 bases fitting TRBD2. V gave up 0 bases and J gave up 6 bases; unmatched junction bases: 10. The germline V gene encodes CDR1 GTSNPN and CDR2 SVGIG (reference sequence). This CDR3 is 15 amino acids long. This chain's CDR3 is CAWSVETSAPGEQYF. Written as DNA, the CDR3 is TGTGCCTGGAGTGTAGAGACTAGCGCTCCTGGCGAGCAGTACTTC.

This clonotype has just a few counts. This chain connects TRBV20-1 to TRBJ2-7; D is unresolved. This CDR3 has 13 residues. Germline-derived CDR1 and CDR2 are DFQATT and SNEGSKA (reference sequence). V was trimmed by 8 bases and J by 6 bases, leaving 20 bases between them. The CDR3 loop reads CSNTQYSRREQYF. Written as DNA, the CDR3 is TGCAGTAACACACAGTATTCACGGCGCGAGCAGTACTTC.

Concerning this clonotype: As the CDR3 is not closed by the conserved phenylalanine or tryptophan, this likely results from a read error. The V gene is TRBV30, the J gene TRBJ1-1; possible D gene TRBD1, 6 bases. Trimming shortened V by 0 bases and J by 3 bases, and 11 bases separated the two germline ends. In germline, CDR1 is GTSNPN, CDR2 SVGIG (reference sequence). This CDR3 region has 14 residues. DNA of the CDR3: TGTGCCTGGAGTGTACCAGGGGAGGACACTGAAGCTTTCTTA. Protein product: CAWSVPGEDTEAFL.

This clonotype was seen a few times. The gene calls are TRBV20-1 and TRBJ1-3; 11 bases agree with TRBD1. CDR3 length: 16 residues. The trim removed 5 bases at V and 1 base at J, leaving 7 bases unmatched. Germline assignment: CDR1 DFQATT and CDR2 SNEGSKA (reference sequence). The chain's CDR3 is CSAAGDRGESGNTIYF. CDR3 DNA: TGCAGTGCTGCGGGGGACAGGGGGGAATCTGGAAACACCATATATTTT.

The chain combines TRBV6-1 with TRBJ2-7, with 9 bases lining up with TRBD2. The trim removed 3 bases at V and 2 bases at J, leaving 8 bases unmatched. The CDR3 loop spans 16 amino acids. CDR1 and CDR2 (germline): MNHNS, SASEGT. DNA for the CDR3: TGTGCCAGCAGTGATAACAGCGGGAGGTCAGCCTACGAGCAGTACTTC. It codes for CASSDNSGRSAYEQYF.

This clonotype was observed a few times. The rearrangement joins TRBV24-1 to TRBJ2-1; D not resolved. CDR1 and CDR2 (germline): KGHDR, SFDVKD. Trimming stripped 5 bases from V and 8 bases from J, with 15 bases between. CDR3 length equals 14 residues. The CDR3 reads CATSGAHLGDEQFF. In DNA form, the CDR3 reads TGTGCCACCAGTGGTGCTCACCTTGGGGATGAGCAGTTCTTC.

A word on this clonotype: The CDR3 does not end in the conserved phenylalanine or tryptophan, so this is likely a read error. V is TRBV28 and J is TRBJ2-7, with D possibly called TRBD1 or TRBD2 (5 bases each). V was clipped by 3 bases and J by 3 bases, with 6 bases between them. CDR3 size: 12 residues. In germline, CDR1 is MDHEN, CDR2 SYDVKM. The chain's CDR3 is CASSLGVYEQYL. The CDR3 region has the DNA TGTGCCAGCAGTTTGGGGGTCTACGAGCAGTACCTC.

The J gene is TRBJ2-7, the V gene TRBV4-1; 7 nucleotides line up with TRBD1. Germline values: CDR1 MGHRA, CDR2 YSYEKL. The CDR3 extends over 14 amino acids. V gave up 0 bases and J gave up 4 bases; unmatched junction bases: 3. The CDR3 region is CASSQEGQAYEQYF. CDR3 nucleotide sequence: TGCGCCAGCAGCCAAGAAGGACAGGCTTACGAGCAGTACTTC.

This clonotype was counted a few times. V usage is TRBV7-2 and J usage is TRBJ2-2; D is unclear. The CDR3 spans 14 residues. CDR1 is SGHTA, CDR2 FQGNSA, per germline. The V end lost 1 base, the J end lost 7 bases, and 10 bases lay between the germline ends. CDR3 DNA sequence: TGTGCCAGCAGCTTAGGCCAGCCCAGCGGGGAGCTGTTTTTT. The encoded protein is CASSLGQPSGELFF.

The chain carries TRBV15 and TRBJ2-7; 8 bases align to TRBD1. The length of the CDR3 is 18 residues. V was pared by 1 base and J by 2 bases, with 13 bases of the junction left unmatched. Germline assignment: CDR1 LNHNV and CDR2 YYDKDF (reference sequence). In nucleotides, the CDR3 is TGTGCCACCAGCAGAGGGCCTAGGGATGGACAGGGCACCTACGAGCAGTACTTC. This codes for CATSRGPRDGQGTYEQYF.

This clonotype was picked up many times. V gene TRBV24-1 combines with J gene TRBJ2-5; D remains ambiguous. The V gene's germline CDR1 is KGHDR and CDR2 SFDVKD. The CDR3 extends over 12 amino acids. V was clipped by 7 bases and J by 2 bases, with 7 bases between them. The CDR3 DNA is TGTGCCACCAGCGGAGAACAAGAGACCCAGTACTTC. This translates into CATSGEQETQYF.